The 11 T cell receptor beta chains below all came from one sample that was sequenced in a study of T cells in Graves' hyperthyroidism and ophthalmopathy. The investigators amplified TCR beta CDR3 regions from RNA transcripts. HTBI primers were employed in a first-round RT-PCR of the TCR CDR3. MiXCR was run by TCRdb on the multiplex PCR reads, yielding one entry per CDR3 protein. The sample includes about 350,000 distinct CDR3 sequences, around 15% of them seen just once. The source material was blood. All receptors derive from an older woman with Graves' ophthalmopathy.

This clonotype occurred many times. The V call is TRBV28, the J call TRBJ1-4; 7 bases match TRBD1. Trimming removed 6 bases from V and 8 bases from J; junction bases left unmatched: 9. CDR3 length: 14 residues. Germline-derived CDR1 and CDR2 are MDHEN and SYDVKM. CDR3 coding DNA: TGTGCCAGCAGAAAGACAGGGAGTCTCGAAAAACTGTTTTTT. Residues: CASRKTGSLEKLFF. Supplemented by reference TRBV28 and TRBJ1-4, the full variable domain reads DVKVTQSSRYLVKRTGEKVFLECVQDMDHENMFWYRQDPGLGLRLIYFSYDVKMKEKGDIPEGYSVSREKKERFSLILESASTNQTSMYLCASRKTGSLEKLFFGSGTQLSVL.

This clonotype was seen at least ten times. The chain carries TRBV2 and TRBJ2-7; D possibly matches TRBD1 or TRBD2 (7 bases each). CDR1 is SNHLY and CDR2 is FYNNEI in the germline V gene. With 5 bases removed from V and 1 base from J, the gap between germline ends came to 15 bases. The CDR3 totals 15 residues. CDR3 in amino acids: CASSNRQGGSYEQYF. CDR3 in DNA: TGTGCCAGCAGTAATAGACAGGGAGGGTCCTACGAGCAGTACTTC. Full variable domain (remainder filled in from reference TRBV2 and TRBJ2-7): EPEVTQTPSHQVTQMGQEVILRCVPISNHLYFYWYRQILGQKVEFLVSFYNNEISEKSEIFDDQFSVERPDGSNFTLKIRSTKLEDSAMYFCASSNRQGGSYEQYFGPGTRLTVT.

There are many counts of this clonotype. The chain joins TRBV18 to TRBJ1-5; D not certain. The CDR3 extends over 13 amino acids. The V gene's germline CDR1 is KGHSH and CDR2 LQKENI. With 8 bases removed from V and 5 bases from J, the gap between germline ends came to 13 bases. CDR3 protein: CASAEHRDQPQHF. The CDR3 bases are TGTGCCAGCGCCGAGCACCGTGATCAGCCCCAGCATTTT. The whole variable domain, filled in from reference TRBV18 and TRBJ1-5, reads NAGVMQNPRHLVRRRGQEARLRCSPMKGHSHVYWYRQLPEEGLKFMVYLQKENIIDESGMPKERFSAEFPKEGPSILRIQQVVRGDSAAYFCASAEHRDQPQHFGDGTRLSIL.

This clonotype turned up a few times. The chain is built from TRBV5-5 and TRBJ2-3; 7 nucleotides line up with TRBD2. The CDR3 extends over 17 amino acids. From germline, CDR1 is SGHKS and CDR2 YYEKEE (reference sequence). V lost 0 bases and J lost 0; bases outside the gene matches: 7. The CDR3 loop reads CASSLVSSGSSTDTQYF. For the CDR3, the DNA is TGTGCCAGCAGCTTGGTCTCTAGCGGTTCTAGCACAGATACGCAGTATTTT.

This clonotype was seen repeatedly, ten times or more. The CDR3 DNA sequence: TGTGCCAGCAGCCAAACCTTCTACGAGCAGTACTTC. It yields the protein CASSQTFYEQYF. The rearrangement uses TRBV28 and TRBJ2-7; D not certain. This CDR3 has 12 amino acids. CDR1 MDHEN and CDR2 SYDVKM come from the germline V gene. V gave up 6 bases and J gave up 3 bases, with 9 bases separating them.

The table lists this clonotype with many counts. J is TRBJ2-3 and V is TRBV2; 13 bases are shared with TRBD2. CDR1 is SNHLY, CDR2 FYNNEI, per germline. The V gene end was trimmed by 4 bases and the J gene end by 9 bases; junction bases not matched to a gene: 4. This CDR3 has 14 amino acids. CDR3 coding DNA: TGTGCCAGCAGTGTAGAGGGACTAGCGGGAACGCAGTATTTT. Its translation is CASSVEGLAGTQYF.

This clonotype was seen many times. This rearrangement joins TRBV30 to TRBJ1-1; possible D gene TRBD1, 6 bases. V was cut by 8 bases and J by 3 bases, with 16 bases left in between. Germline lookup yields CDR1 GTSNPN and CDR2 SVGIG (reference sequence). This CDR3 has 13 amino acids. CDR3 DNA sequence: TGTGCCGGGGGCCCGGGGGCGTACACTGAAGCTTTCTTT. Residues: CAGGPGAYTEAFF.

This clonotype was detected ten times or more. The chain carries TRBV5-1 and TRBJ2-3; 8 nucleotides line up with TRBD1. With V trimmed by 0 bases and J by 2 bases, 2 bases remained unmatched. CDR3 length: 15 residues. The germline V gene encodes CDR1 SGHRS and CDR2 YFSETQ. The CDR3 spells CASSLGDRHTDTQYF. The CDR3 DNA reads as TGCGCCAGCAGCTTGGGGGACAGGCACACAGATACGCAGTATTTT.

The V call is TRBV19, the J call TRBJ2-5; 7 bases fit TRBD2. Trimming at V came to 5 bases and at J to 5 bases, leaving 14 bases not matched to a gene. Germline assignment: CDR1 LNHDA and CDR2 SQIVND (reference sequence). This CDR3 spans 16 amino acids. The CDR3 is CASSPVYRAGAETQYF. The CDR3, as DNA: TGTGCCAGTAGTCCCGTGTACCGGGCGGGAGCCGAGACCCAGTACTTC.

This clonotype has a handful of counts. The chain recombines TRBV6-1 with TRBJ1-2, with D possibly being TRBD1 (5 bases). The CDR3 length is 15 residues. The V gene lost 2 bases and the J gene lost 6 bases, with 16 bases spanning the gap. The V gene's germline CDR1 is MNHNS and CDR2 SASEGT. Here the CDR3 reads CASSELGPGRDGYTF. CDR3 nucleotides: TGTGCCAGCAGTGAATTGGGTCCAGGGCGGGATGGCTACACCTTC.

This clonotype was seen at least ten times. This chain uses TRBV28 with TRBJ2-6, with a tentative D call TRBD1 (6 bases). V dropped 7 bases and J dropped 3 bases, with 13 bases sitting between them. In germline, CDR1 is MDHEN, CDR2 SYDVKM. The CDR3 runs 15 residues. CDR3 DNA: TGTGCCAGCACCGCACAGGGTAATGGGGCCAACGTCCTGACTTTC. Protein: CASTAQGNGANVLTF.